A single sample gave rise to the 2 T cell receptor beta chains below, sequenced in a study of CD8 T cells in Susac syndrome. When the RNA was reverse transcribed, random hexamers were used with an input of about 0.45 to 1 ug. MiXCR was run by TCRdb on the immunoSEQ multiplex PCR reads, yielding one entry per CDR3 protein. The sample includes about 120,000 distinct CDR3 sequences, roughly 95% of them seen just once. The sequenced sample was CD4+ T cells from PBMCs. The receptors shown here come from a human donor with Susac syndrome.

The genes are TRBV7-6 and TRBJ2-1; TRBD2 matches at 13 bases. The CDR3 runs to 19 residues. Looked up from germline, CDR1 is SGHVS and CDR2 is FNYEAQ. J gave up 5 bases and V 4 bases, and 14 bases lay outside the gene matches. DNA for the CDR3: TGTGCCAGCAGCTCCAGACTAGCGGGAGGTATGGGGGTGGACAATGAGCAGTTCTTC. Its translation is CASSSRLAGGMGVDNEQFF.

The count of this clonotype is one. J is TRBJ2-7 and V is TRBV6-5, with D possibly being TRBD1 (6 bases). With 5 bases removed from V and 3 bases from J, the gap between germline ends came to 11 bases. The CDR3 spans 13 residues. Germline V gene sequence: CDR1 MNHEY, CDR2 SVGAGI. This CDR3 reads CASSLGTFYEQYF. In DNA, the CDR3 is TGTGCCAGCAGTCTCGGGACATTCTACGAGCAGTACTTC.